This TCR beta chain comes out of a study of blood T cell repertoires in COVID-19. About the study: Italy, Spain and the United States were the sources of the convalescent and acute COVID-19 samples. In each case, the material was cDNA or gDNA derived from T cells, B-cell-depleted T cells, or PBMCs.

Per the germline V gene, CDR1 is SNHLY and CDR2 is FYNNEI. Trimming took off 6 bases at V and 2 bases at J, with 11 bases between the two ends. This CDR3 contains 13 residues. In the source study's methods: For nucleated cells, counts were estimated from reference gene primer amplification. Profiling relied on immunoSEQ multiplex PCR, and the TCRdb table lists in-frame clones only, not all of them. V and J calls and clone size are copied from that table; D and trimming were computed from the DNA. This table holds 130,000 to 150,000 clones, about four fifths found once. The specimen was peripheral blood. The source is a human donor in a cohort sampled during active COVID-19. This chain joins TRBV2 and TRBJ2-7, with D maybe TRBD2 (5 bases). The CDR3 bases are TGTGCCAGCAGGAAGGACGGGACCTACGAGCAGTACGTC. It is translated as CASRKDGTYEQYV.